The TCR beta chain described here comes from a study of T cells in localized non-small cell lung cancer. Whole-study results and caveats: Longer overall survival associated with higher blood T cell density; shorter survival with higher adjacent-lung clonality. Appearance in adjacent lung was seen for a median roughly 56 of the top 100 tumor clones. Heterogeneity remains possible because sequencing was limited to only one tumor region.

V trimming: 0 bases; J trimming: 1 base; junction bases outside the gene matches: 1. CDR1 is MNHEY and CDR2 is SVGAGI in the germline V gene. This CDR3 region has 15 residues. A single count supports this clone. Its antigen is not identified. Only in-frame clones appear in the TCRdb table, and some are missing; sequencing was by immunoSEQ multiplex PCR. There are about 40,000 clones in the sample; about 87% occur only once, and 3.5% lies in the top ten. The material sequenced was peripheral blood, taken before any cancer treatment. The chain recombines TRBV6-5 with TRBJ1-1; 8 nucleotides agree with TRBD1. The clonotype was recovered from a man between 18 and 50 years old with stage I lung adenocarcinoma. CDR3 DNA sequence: TGTGCCAGCAGTTACTCCGACAGGGGGAACACTGAAGCTTTCTTT. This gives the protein CASSYSDRGNTEAFF.